One sample yielded the 31 T cell receptor beta chains listed below, sequenced in a study of CD4 T cells in relation to SARS-CoV-2 and coronaviruses. Only in-frame clones appear in the TCRdb table, and some are missing; sequencing was by immunoSEQ multiplex PCR. The table shows about 36,000 clones, with around 77% occurring only once. No antigen is known for these receptors. Sequenced sample: memory CD4+ T cells from PBMCs, cultured in vitro. These TCRs come from an adult with COVID-19.

The CDR3: CASSGTPGTGELFF. In DNA, the CDR3 is TGTGCCAGCAGTGGAACCCCAGGGACCGGGGAGCTGTTTTTT. J is TRBJ2-2 and V is TRBV6-4; the D gene is possibly TRBD1 (5 bases). Germline values: CDR1 MRHNA, CDR2 SNTAGT. This CDR3 region has 14 residues. V lost 4 bases and J 5 bases, leaving 11 bases between the germline ends.

The gene calls are TRBV6-5 and TRBJ2-7, with 7 bases matching TRBD2. The CDR3 extends over 16 amino acids. V gave up 4 bases and J gave up 2 bases; unmatched junction bases: 11. CDR1 is MNHEY and CDR2 is SVGAGI in the germline V gene. CDR3 in amino acids: CASSFTSSGEPYEQYF. DNA of the CDR3: TGTGCCAGCAGTTTTACATCTAGCGGTGAACCCTACGAGCAGTACTTC.

The chain uses TRBV27 and TRBJ2-7, with 7 bases lining up with TRBD2. The germline CDR1 and CDR2 sequences are MNHEY and SMNVEV (reference sequence). This CDR3 spans 15 amino acids. Trimming cost V 6 bases and J 5 bases; bases outside gene matches: 13. The CDR3, as DNA: TGTGCCAGCAGAAGTCCGGGACGGGGGGTTGACGAGCAGTACTTC. Translated, it gives CASRSPGRGVDEQYF.

V is TRBV6-5 and J is TRBJ2-7; 9 nucleotides match TRBD1. This CDR3 contains 15 residues. V was clipped by 0 bases and J by 5 bases; unmatched bases: 5. Germline V CDR1 and CDR2: MNHEY, SVGAGI. CDR3 in amino acids: CASSYSGTGFHEQYF. As DNA, the CDR3 is TGTGCCAGCAGTTACTCCGGGACAGGGTTCCACGAGCAGTACTTC.

As concerns this clone: The germline gene is not matched at one end of the junction; a read error may be the cause. The gene calls are TRBV20-1 and TRBJ2-1; 7 bases are shared with TRBD2. The CDR3 contains 11 residues. Per the germline V gene, CDR1 is DFQATT and CDR2 is SNEGSKA (reference sequence). The CDR3 nucleotides read TGCAGTGCTAGAGAAAAGCGGGAAGAGGTCTTC. Protein product: CSAREKREEVF.

This clone was seen once. This chain joins TRBV29-1 and TRBJ2-3; 10 bases fit TRBD2. With 1 base clipped from V and 6 bases from J, the junction kept 13 bases outside the gene matches. Germline V lookup: CDR1 SQVTM, CDR2 ANQGSEA. The CDR3 contains 17 residues. The CDR3 sequence: CSVEGLGGAGGPDTQYF. DNA of the CDR3: TGCAGCGTTGAAGGCCTAGGGGGAGCGGGAGGGCCGGATACGCAGTATTTT.

This chain links TRBV28 with TRBJ1-5; tentatively, D is TRBD1 (5 bases). V was cut by 1 base and J by 0 bases, with 25 bases left in between. Germline V gene sequence: CDR1 MDHEN, CDR2 SYDVKM. This CDR3 contains 21 residues. The CDR3 is CASSLYLTPGKIGVSNQPQHF. DNA of the CDR3: TGTGCCAGCAGTTTATACCTCACACCAGGGAAAATAGGGGTTAGCAATCAGCCCCAGCATTTT. The whole variable domain, filled in from reference TRBV28 and TRBJ1-5, reads DVKVTQSSRYLVKRTGEKVFLECVQDMDHENMFWYRQDPGLGLRLIYFSYDVKMKEKGDIPEGYSVSREKKERFSLILESASTNQTSMYLCASSLYLTPGKIGVSNQPQHFGDGTRLSIL.

CDR3 loop: CASSAVGESGELFF. The CDR3 DNA reads as TGTGCCAGCAGCGCCGTGGGGGAATCCGGGGAGCTGTTTTTT. The chain links TRBV9 to TRBJ2-2, with D perhaps assigned TRBD1 or TRBD2 (5 bases each). Looked up from germline, CDR1 is SGDLS and CDR2 is YYNGEE. The CDR3 contains 14 residues. V lost 3 bases to trimming and J lost 6 bases, with 12 bases between them.

This chain uses TRBV7-8 with TRBJ1-5; TRBD1 aligns across 7 bases. The CDR3 runs 17 residues. Losses at the gene ends were 1 base for V and 2 bases for J; bases not matched to a gene: 8. The germline V gene has CDR1 SGHVS and CDR2 FQNEAQ. DNA for the CDR3: TGTGCCAGCAGCTTAGACCACAGGGGAGAGGGCAATCAGCCCCAGCATTTT. Encoded protein: CASSLDHRGEGNQPQHF.

The chain carries TRBV4-1 and TRBJ2-3, with D perhaps given as TRBD1 or TRBD2 (6 bases each). V lost 0 bases and J lost 2, with 12 bases in between. Germline CDR1 reads MGHRA; CDR2 reads YSYEKL. This CDR3 is 16 amino acids long. The CDR3 nucleotides read TGCGCCAGCAGCCAAGACGCACAGGGACTCACAGATACGCAGTATTTT. Amino acids: CASSQDAQGLTDTQYF.

The V and J genes are TRBV18 and TRBJ2-1; D is tentatively TRBD1 or TRBD2 (5 bases each). The CDR3 sequence is 15 residues long. Germline loops: CDR1 KGHSH, CDR2 LQKENI. The V and J ends lost 0 bases and 3 bases respectively, with 9 bases between them. CDR3 sequence: CASSPPGRSYNEQFF. Here the CDR3 DNA reads TGTGCCAGCTCACCACCGGGACGGAGCTACAATGAGCAGTTCTTC.

The sample holds a few counts of this clone. The V gene is TRBV19, the J gene TRBJ1-2, with TRBD1 matching over 7 bases. This CDR3 comprises 14 residues. CDR1 LNHDA and CDR2 SQIVND come from the germline V gene (reference sequence). Germline trimming cut 3 bases from V and 5 bases from J; bases unmatched to any gene: 6. CDR3 region: CASSIVGTDYGYTF. The CDR3 region has the DNA TGTGCCAGTAGTATCGTCGGGACAGATTATGGCTACACCTTC.

The chain has TRBV6-1 and TRBJ1-6; weak D call: TRBD1 (5 bases). Trimming cost V 4 bases and J 7 bases, with 17 bases left between them. CDR1 MNHNS and CDR2 SASEGT come from the germline V gene. CDR3 length equals 16 residues. CDR3 in amino acids: CASSGQGLDYNSPLHF. CDR3 sequence (DNA): TGTGCCAGCAGTGGCCAGGGACTTGATTACAATTCACCCCTCCACTTT.

The V gene is TRBV7-8, the J gene TRBJ1-4; no firm D call. This CDR3 has 15 amino acids. Germline V lookup: CDR1 SGHVS, CDR2 FQNEAQ. The V end lost 5 bases, the J end lost 8 bases, and 18 bases lay between the germline ends. CDR3 nucleotide sequence: TGTGCCAGCAGCCCCGTGGCCATCACAATAGAAAAACTGTTTTTT. This codes for CASSPVAITIEKLFF.

The CDR3: CASSLTTGDTQYF. Written as DNA, the CDR3 is TGTGCCAGCAGCTTAACGACAGGAGATACGCAGTATTTT. The chain is built from TRBV7-3 and TRBJ2-3, with D perhaps TRBD1 (6 bases). Trimming took 0 bases from V and 5 from J, leaving 6 bases between them. Germline V gives CDR1 SGHTA, CDR2 FQGTGA. This CDR3 has 13 amino acids.

The chain links TRBV11-2 to TRBJ2-2; 9 nucleotides agree with TRBD2. V dropped 4 bases and J dropped 5; count of bases not matched to a gene: 5. The germline V gene encodes CDR1 SGHAT and CDR2 FQNNGV. This CDR3 is 15 amino acids long. CDR3 sequence reads: CASSYSGSGTGELFF. CDR3 bases: TGTGCCAGCAGCTATAGCGGGAGTGGAACCGGGGAGCTGTTTTTT. Filled out from reference TRBV11-2 and TRBJ2-2, the complete variable domain reads EAGVAQSPRYKIIEKRQSVAFWCNPISGHATLYWYQQILGQGPKLLIQFQNNGVVDDSQLPKDRFSAERLKGVDSTLKIQPAKLEDSAVYLCASSYSGSGTGELFFGEGSRLTVL.

This rearrangement joins TRBV28 to TRBJ2-1; 7 positions agree with TRBD1. This CDR3 is built from 14 residues. Germline V lookup: CDR1 MDHEN, CDR2 SYDVKM. The junction had 6 bases not matched to a gene; V was cut back by 5 bases and J by 5 bases. CDR3 in DNA: TGTGCCAGCAGTGGACAGGCGACTGACAATGAGCAGTTCTTC. Protein sequence: CASSGQATDNEQFF.

The chain combines TRBV28 with TRBJ1-5; no firm D call. CDR3 length: 15 residues. V dropped 1 base and J dropped 1 base, with 8 bases sitting between them. The germline V gene encodes CDR1 MDHEN and CDR2 SYDVKM. CDR3 DNA: TGTGCCAGCAGTTTATCGCTAGGGAGCAATCAGCCCCAGCATTTT. The encoded protein is CASSLSLGSNQPQHF.

The V and J genes are TRBV28 and TRBJ2-5; TRBD1 matches 7 bases. V lost 7 bases to trimming and J lost 4 bases; unmatched junction nucleotides: 12. CDR3 length equals 15 residues. The germline V gene encodes CDR1 MDHEN and CDR2 SYDVKM. The CDR3 DNA sequence: TGTGCCAGCACTACCCCTGAAGGGACAGCAGAGACCCAGTACTTC. Its translation is CASTTPEGTAETQYF.

This clone was recorded a few times. The J gene is TRBJ1-3, the V gene TRBV30, with D hard to call. Trimming left V 2 bases short and J 1 base short, with 6 bases between. CDR3 length equals 13 residues. Germline CDR1 reads GTSNPN; CDR2 reads SVGIG (reference sequence). The CDR3 spells CAWSRQSGNTIYF. The CDR3 DNA is TGTGCCTGGAGTCGGCAGTCTGGAAACACCATATATTTT.

The chain combines TRBV29-1 with TRBJ2-1; TRBD2 aligns across 8 bases. Germline loops: CDR1 SQVTM, CDR2 ANQGSEA. The V and J ends lost 3 bases and 0 bases, in that order; junction bases with no gene match: 4. CDR3 length: 15 residues. The CDR3 region is CSVDQRGSSYNEQFF. DNA for the CDR3: TGCAGCGTTGACCAGCGGGGGAGCTCCTACAATGAGCAGTTCTTC.

The chain employs TRBV10-3 and TRBJ2-7; unclear D gene. The ends were cut back, 3 bases at V and 0 bases at J, with 6 bases in the middle. Germline CDR1 reads ENHRY; CDR2 reads SYGVKD. The CDR3 has 13 amino acids. CDR3 in amino acids: CAISDESSYEQYF. In DNA, the CDR3 is TGTGCCATCAGTGATGAGAGCTCCTACGAGCAGTACTTC.

The V call is TRBV4-2, the J call TRBJ2-3; D not certain. V shed 4 bases and J shed 4 bases, with 6 bases lying between them. The length of the CDR3 is 12 residues. Germline CDR1 and CDR2: LGHNA and YNFKEQ. The DNA of the CDR3 is TGTGCCAGCAGCCCGCCAGCAGATACGCAGTATTTT. It specifies CASSPPADTQYF.

This clone was seen only a few times. The chain recombines TRBV5-1 with TRBJ1-6, with D hard to call. Germline assignment: CDR1 SGHRS and CDR2 YFSETQ. The V and J ends lost 0 bases and 0 bases respectively, with 7 bases between them. The CDR3 runs to 16 residues. In DNA, the CDR3 is TGCGCCAGCAGCTTGGACAGCTCCTCCTATAATTCACCCCTCCACTTT. Translated: CASSLDSSSYNSPLHF.

The chain uses TRBV9 and TRBJ2-2, with D possibly TRBD2 on 6 matching bases. The ends were cut back, 3 bases at V and 0 bases at J, with 15 bases in the middle. CDR1 is SGDLS, CDR2 YYNGEE, per germline. The CDR3 extends over 17 amino acids. CDR3 in amino acids: CASSAKIAVANTGELFF. CDR3 DNA: TGTGCCAGCAGCGCAAAAATAGCGGTAGCGAACACCGGGGAGCTGTTTTTT.

The sample holds a few counts of this clone. The chain is built from TRBV28 and TRBJ1-6; D is ambiguous. Germline loops: CDR1 MDHEN, CDR2 SYDVKM. Trimming took 7 bases from V and 9 from J, leaving 19 bases between them. The CDR3 extends over 15 amino acids. The chain's CDR3 is CASTTRRGSASPLHF. DNA of the CDR3: TGTGCCAGCACCACGAGGCGGGGTTCTGCTTCACCCCTCCACTTT.

This chain uses TRBV5-6 with TRBJ2-5, with TRBD2 matching 15 bases. V dropped 4 bases and J dropped 5; count of bases not matched to a gene: 6. The CDR3 has 16 amino acids. Germline V gives CDR1 SGHDT, CDR2 YYEEEE. The CDR3 here is CASSRGLAGGGETQYF. In DNA, the CDR3 is TGTGCCAGCAGCCGGGGACTAGCGGGAGGAGGGGAGACCCAGTACTTC.

This chain uses TRBV25-1 with TRBJ2-3; 9 nucleotides agree with TRBD2. V trimming: 2 bases; J trimming: 5 bases; junction bases outside the gene matches: 5. This CDR3 comprises 15 residues. Germline CDR1 and CDR2: MGHDK and SYGVNS. This CDR3 reads CASSERKREEDTQYF. Written as DNA, the CDR3 is TGTGCCAGCAGTGAAAGGAAGCGGGAGGAAGATACGCAGTATTTT.

The chain uses TRBV6-5 and TRBJ2-1, with TRBD2 matching over 8 bases. This CDR3 region has 15 residues. V dropped 0 bases and J dropped 9; count of bases not matched to a gene: 7. The germline V gene has CDR1 MNHEY and CDR2 SVGAGI. The CDR3 region is CASSYSGLEGGEQFF. The CDR3 DNA is TGTGCCAGCAGTTACTCGGGACTAGAGGGGGGTGAGCAGTTCTTC.

The chain couples TRBV6-2 or TRBV6-3 to TRBJ2-7; TRBD1 matches at 7 bases. This CDR3 has 13 amino acids. Germline CDR1 and CDR2: MNHEY and SVGEGT. V trimming: 6 bases; J trimming: 1 base; junction bases outside the gene matches: 3. The CDR3 DNA reads as TGTGCCAGCAGCCGGACAGGATCCTACGAGCAGTACTTC. It encodes CASSRTGSYEQYF.

The genes are TRBV7-2 and TRBJ1-4, with 10 positions matching TRBD1. This CDR3 is 18 amino acids long. Germline assignment: CDR1 SGHTA and CDR2 FQGNSA. After removal of 5 bases from V and 3 bases from J, the junction contained 12 bases not matched to a gene. The CDR3 nucleotides read TGTGCCAGCAGCCAAGAACCCGGGACAGGGGAATCTAATGAAAAACTGTTTTTT. Translating it yields CASSQEPGTGESNEKLFF.